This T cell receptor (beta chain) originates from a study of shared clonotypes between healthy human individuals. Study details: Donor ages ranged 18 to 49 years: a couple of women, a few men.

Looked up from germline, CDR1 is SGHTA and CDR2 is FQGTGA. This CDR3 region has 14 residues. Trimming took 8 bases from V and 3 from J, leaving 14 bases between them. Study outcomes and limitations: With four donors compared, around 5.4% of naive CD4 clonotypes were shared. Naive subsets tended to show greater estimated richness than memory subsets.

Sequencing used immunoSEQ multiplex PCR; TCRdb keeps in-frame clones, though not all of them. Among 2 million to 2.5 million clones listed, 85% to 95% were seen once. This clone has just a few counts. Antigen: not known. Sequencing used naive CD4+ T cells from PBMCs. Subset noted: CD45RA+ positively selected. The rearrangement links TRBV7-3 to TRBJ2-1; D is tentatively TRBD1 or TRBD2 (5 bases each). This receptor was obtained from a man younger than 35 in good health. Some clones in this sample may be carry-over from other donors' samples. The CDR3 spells CASGTGPNYNEQFF. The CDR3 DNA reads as TGTGCCAGCGGGACGGGACCTAACTACAATGAGCAGTTCTTC.